This entry lists 14 T cell receptor beta chains sequenced from one sample in a study of cytomegalovirus exposure and HLA in healthy donors. The PCR contained 60 Vbeta and 13 Jbeta primers. This table comes from immunoSEQ multiplex PCR, and its TCRdb copy is limited to in-frame clones, with some not included. Of about 90,000 clones listed, roughly 84% are singletons. The sample taken for sequencing was PBMCs. The receptor set was obtained from a man between 18 and 29 years old in good health and CMV-seronegative.

V gene TRBV6-5 combines with J gene TRBJ2-7; TRBD2 matches 9 bases. CDR1 and CDR2 (germline): MNHEY, SVGAGI. The CDR3 sequence is 15 residues long. Trimming at V came to 6 bases and at J to 2 bases, leaving 8 bases not matched to a gene. CDR3 DNA: TGTGCCAGCAGGCTCAGACTAGCGGCGGCCTACGAGCAGTACTTC. Residues: CASRLRLAAAYEQYF.

The chain joins TRBV19 to TRBJ1-1, with 7 bases aligning to TRBD1. The CDR3 spans 14 residues. CDR1 LNHDA and CDR2 SQIVND come from the germline V gene (reference sequence). V lost 7 bases, J lost 0 bases, and 5 bases stayed unmatched. CDR3 loop: CASIGDRMNTEAFF. CDR3 in DNA: TGTGCCAGTATAGGGGACAGAATGAACACTGAAGCTTTCTTT. Using reference TRBV19 and TRBJ1-1 for the parts outside the CDR3, the full variable domain is DGGITQSPKYLFRKEGQNVTLSCEQNLNHDAMYWYRQDPGQGLRLIYYSQIVNDFQKGDIAEGYSVSREKKESFPLTVTSAQKNPTAFYLCASIGDRMNTEAFFGQGTRLTVV.

The chain employs TRBV9 and TRBJ2-1; 7 bases fit TRBD2. The CDR3 is made up of 15 amino acids. Germline values: CDR1 SGDLS, CDR2 YYNGEE. With 2 bases clipped from V and 3 bases from J, the junction kept 5 bases outside the gene matches. Written as DNA, the CDR3 is TGTGCCAGCAGCGTTACTAGCGACAACTACAATGAGCAGTTCTTC. This codes for CASSVTSDNYNEQFF.

V gene TRBV6-5 combines with J gene TRBJ2-6; D gene unclear. CDR1 MNHEY and CDR2 SVGAGI come from the germline V gene. V was shortened by 6 bases and J by 0 bases, with 9 bases between the two germline ends. The CDR3 loop spans 15 amino acids. CDR3 DNA: TGTGCCAGCAGCCAACAGAGCTCTGGGGCCAACGTCCTGACTTTC. This encodes CASSQQSSGANVLTF.

The chain joins TRBV19 to TRBJ1-2; 9 positions agree with TRBD1. J gave up 6 bases and V 6 bases, and 17 bases lay outside the gene matches. Germline V lookup: CDR1 LNHDA, CDR2 SQIVND (reference sequence). This CDR3 region has 17 residues. For the CDR3, the DNA is TGTGCCAGTAGCCCGGCGTCGCCCCGGGACAGGGTGGATGGCTACACCTTC. Translated, it gives CASSPASPRDRVDGYTF.

V is TRBV10-3 and J is TRBJ2-3; D perhaps matches TRBD1 (6 bases). CDR1 ENHRY and CDR2 SYGVKD come from the germline V gene. The CDR3 extends over 13 amino acids. Trimming took off 2 bases at V and 6 bases at J, with 9 bases between the two ends. The CDR3 loop is CAISEGGRDTQYF. DNA of the CDR3: TGTGCCATCAGTGAGGGGGGCCGGGATACGCAGTATTTT.

As concerns this clone: Other DNA variants within this sample encode the same CDR3. This rearrangement joins TRBV5-6 to TRBJ2-2, with 10 nucleotides matching TRBD1. The CDR3 is made up of 15 amino acids. V lost 2 bases to trimming and J lost 4 bases; unmatched junction nucleotides: 2. Looked up from germline, CDR1 is SGHDT and CDR2 is YYEEEE. The DNA of the CDR3 is TGTGCCAGCAGCTTCTGGGACAGGGGCACCGGGGAGCTGTTTTTT. Translated, it gives CASSFWDRGTGELFF.

This clone was counted a few times. The CDR3 DNA reads TGTGCCAGCAGCTTAGCGATCTTACCGAGCTCCTACAATGAGCAGTTCTTC. Its translation: CASSLAILPSSYNEQFF. The chain links TRBV7-8 to TRBJ2-1; no reliable D call. Germline CDR1 is SGHVS and CDR2 is FQNEAQ. CDR3 length: 17 amino acids. V was trimmed by 0 bases and J by 0 bases, leaving 12 bases between them. Looking up the rest from reference TRBV7-8 and TRBJ2-1 gives the full variable domain: GAGVSQSPRYKVAKRGQDVALRCDPISGHVSLFWYQQALGQGPEFLTYFQNEAQLDKSGLPSDRFFAERPEGSVSTLKIQRTQQEDSAVYLCASSLAILPSSYNEQFFGPGTRLTVL.

V usage is TRBV5-6 and J usage is TRBJ2-1; 7 bases are a match to TRBD1. The CDR3 length is 17 residues. Germline CDR1 SGHDT, CDR2 YYEEEE. After removal of 3 bases from V and 6 bases from J, the junction contained 15 bases not matched to a gene. CDR3 sequence reads: CASSSWVQGQDFNEQFF. CDR3 DNA: TGTGCCAGCAGCTCGTGGGTACAGGGGCAAGATTTCAATGAGCAGTTCTTC.

This rearrangement joins TRBV9 to TRBJ2-4; TRBD1 aligns across 9 bases. CDR1 SGDLS and CDR2 YYNGEE come from the germline V gene. J was trimmed by 1 base and V by 5 bases; bases with no gene match: 10. CDR3 length: 17 residues. The CDR3 DNA is TGTGCCAGCAGTCGCCGGGACAGGGTGGGTGCCAAAAACATTCAGTACTTC. This codes for CASSRRDRVGAKNIQYF.

This chain uses TRBV27 with TRBJ1-5, with 7 bases fitting TRBD1. The CDR3 extends over 14 amino acids. V dropped 8 bases and J dropped 4; count of bases not matched to a gene: 8. From germline, CDR1 is MNHEY and CDR2 SMNVEV (reference sequence). This CDR3 is CASGRQGGNQPQHF. In DNA, the CDR3 is TGTGCCAGCGGCAGACAGGGCGGGAATCAGCCCCAGCATTTT.

The chain has TRBV6-6 and TRBJ1-2; D may be TRBD1 (5 bases). The CDR3 spans 13 residues. With 2 bases removed from V and 4 bases from J, the gap between germline ends came to 8 bases. Germline V gene sequence: CDR1 MNHNY, CDR2 SVGAGI (reference sequence). The CDR3: CASSYRGGYGYTF. DNA for the CDR3: TGTGCCAGCAGTTACAGGGGAGGCTATGGCTACACCTTC.

V usage is TRBV19 and J usage is TRBJ1-2, with 8 bases identical to TRBD1. CDR1 and CDR2 from the germline V gene are LNHDA and SQIVND (reference sequence). With 1 base clipped from V and 3 bases from J, the junction kept 4 bases outside the gene matches. This CDR3 spans 15 amino acids. The CDR3 is CASSIASGGDYGYTF. The CDR3 DNA reads TGTGCCAGTAGTATAGCGTCAGGGGGCGACTATGGCTACACCTTC. The entire variable domain, with the rest obtained from reference TRBV19 and TRBJ1-2, is as follows: DGGITQSPKYLFRKEGQNVTLSCEQNLNHDAMYWYRQDPGQGLRLIYYSQIVNDFQKGDIAEGYSVSREKKESFPLTVTSAQKNPTAFYLCASSIASGGDYGYTFGSGTRLTVV.

This rearrangement joins TRBV4-3 to TRBJ2-7, with 7 nucleotides matching TRBD1. The CDR3 has 16 residues. V shed 2 bases, J shed 3 bases, and the junction held 10 bases outside the gene matches. Germline lookup yields CDR1 LGHNA and CDR2 YSLEER. Written as DNA, the CDR3 is TGCGCCAGCAGCCAAACTAGGACAGGAATGGGCTACGAGCAGTACTTC. Translated: CASSQTRTGMGYEQYF.